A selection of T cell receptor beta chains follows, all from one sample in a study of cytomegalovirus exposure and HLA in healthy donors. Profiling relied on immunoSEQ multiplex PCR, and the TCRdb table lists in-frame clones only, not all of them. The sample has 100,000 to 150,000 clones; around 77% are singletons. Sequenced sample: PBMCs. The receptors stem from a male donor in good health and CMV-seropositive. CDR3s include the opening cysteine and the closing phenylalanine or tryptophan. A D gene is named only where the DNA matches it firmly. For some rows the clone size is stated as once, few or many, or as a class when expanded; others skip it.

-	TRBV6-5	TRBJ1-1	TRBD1	TGTGCCAGCAGTGCGCCGACAGGGGGTATTCCTGAAGCTTTCTTT	CASSAPTGGIPEAFF
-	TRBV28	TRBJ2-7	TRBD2	TGTGCCAGCAGTTTTCCAACTAGCGGGAGGGCCCACGAGCAGTACTTC	CASSFPTSGRAHEQYF
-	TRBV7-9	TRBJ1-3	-	TGTGCCAGCAGCTTAGTTGGGGGGGACGCTGGAAACACCATATATTTT	CASSLVGGDAGNTIYF
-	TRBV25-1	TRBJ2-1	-	TGTGCCAGCAGTGAATACGCTATCAATGAGCAGTTCTTC	CASSEYAINEQFF
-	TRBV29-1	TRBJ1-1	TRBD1	TGCAGCGGCGACAGGGGAGCGTCGGCTTTCTTT	CSGDRGASAFF
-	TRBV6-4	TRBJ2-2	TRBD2	TGTGCCAGCAGCAACGGGGGGACTAGCGGTAACACCGGGGAGCTGTTTTTT	CASSNGGTSGNTGELFF
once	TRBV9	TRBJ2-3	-	TGTGCCAGCAGCGTAGTAGGCCAGCAGGGTACAGATACGCAGTATTTT	CASSVVGQQGTDTQYF
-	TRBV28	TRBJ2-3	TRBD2	TGTGCCAGCAGTTTACTAGCGGGAGGGCCAACAGATACGCAGTATTTT	CASSLLAGGPTDTQYF
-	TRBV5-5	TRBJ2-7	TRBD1	TGTGCCAGCAGCCGCGGGACAGGGATAACCTACGAGCAGTACTTC	CASSRGTGITYEQYF
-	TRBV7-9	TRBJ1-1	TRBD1	TGTTCCAGCAGCTCCTCGACAGGGATGGGTGAAGCTTTCTTT	CSSSSSTGMGEAFF
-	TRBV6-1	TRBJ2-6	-	TGTGCCAGCAGTGAGGGGGCCTCTGGGGCCAACGGCCTGACTTTC	CASSEGASGANGLTF
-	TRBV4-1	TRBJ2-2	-	TGCGCCAGCAGCCAAGATCTTGGCTCATATTCGAACACCGGGGAGCTGTTTTTT	CASSQDLGSYSNTGELFF
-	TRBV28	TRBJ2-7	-	TGTGCCAGCAGTACCGTGGGGCTCGAGCAGTACTTC	CASSTVGLEQYF
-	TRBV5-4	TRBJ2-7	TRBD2	TGTGCCAGCAGCGTTCGGACTAGCGGGAGCGACGAGCAGTACTTC	CASSVRTSGSDEQYF
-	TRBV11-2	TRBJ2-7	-	TGTGCCAGCACCCCAGGTAACGAGCAGTACTTC	CASTPGNEQYF
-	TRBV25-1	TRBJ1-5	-	TGTGCCAGCAGTGACGTAGGCCCCGGGCAGCCCCAGCATTTT	CASSDVGPGQPQHF
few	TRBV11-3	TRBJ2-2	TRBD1	TGTGCCAGCAGCTTAAGGGGGCATTCTACCGGGGAGCTGTTTTTT	CASSLRGHSTGELFF
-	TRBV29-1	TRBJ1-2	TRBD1	TGCAGCGTTGAAGGGGACAGCCTAGGGGGCTACACCTTC	CSVEGDSLGGYTF
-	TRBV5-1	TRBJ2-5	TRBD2	TGCGCCAGCAGCCATGGGACTAGTCAAGAGACCCAGTACTTC	CASSHGTSQETQYF
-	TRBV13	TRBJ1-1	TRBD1	TGTGCCAGCAGTTGGGGATCGACAGGGTTAAGTACTGAAGCTTTCTTT	CASSWGSTGLSTEAFF
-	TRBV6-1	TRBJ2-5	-	TGTGCCAGCAGTGAACTGGAGACCCAGTACTTC	CASSELETQYF
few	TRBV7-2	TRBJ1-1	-	TGTGCCAGCAGCTTAGCCACGGGGAAGGCCACTGAAGCTTTCTTT	CASSLATGKATEAFF
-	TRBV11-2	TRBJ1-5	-	TGTGCCAGCAGCTCGGACACCTTCCAGGAGCCCCAGCATTTT	CASSSDTFQEPQHF
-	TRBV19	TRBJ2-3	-	TGTGCCAGTAGCCCCTCGGGGTGGGGGCGGGAGTTAAATACGCAGTATTTT	CASSPSGWGRELNTQYF
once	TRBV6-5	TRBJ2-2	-	TGTGCCAGCAGTTCCCTGGGGGCGGCGAACACCGGGGAGCTGTTTTTT	CASSSLGAANTGELFF
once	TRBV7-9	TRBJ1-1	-	TGTGCCAGCAGCACTCAATCGAACACTGAAGCTTTCTTT	CASSTQSNTEAFF
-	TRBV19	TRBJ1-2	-	TGTGCCAGTAGTATGATAGGAGGGACGGCTAACTATGGCTACACCTTC	CASSMIGGTANYGYTF
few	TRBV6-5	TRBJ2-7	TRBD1	TGTGCCAGCTCGAAGGGGACAGGGGGCTACGAGCAGTACTTC	CASSKGTGGYEQYF
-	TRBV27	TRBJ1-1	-	TGTGCCAGCAGTTTTTACGGGAAGAACACTGAAGCTTTCTTT	CASSFYGKNTEAFF
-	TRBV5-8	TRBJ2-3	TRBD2	TGTGCCAGCAGCCGGGGAGGGGGCACAGATACGCAGTATTTT	CASSRGGGTDTQYF
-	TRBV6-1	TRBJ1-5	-	TGTGCCAGCAGTGAAGTTCAAAATCAGCCCCAGCATTTT	CASSEVQNQPQHF
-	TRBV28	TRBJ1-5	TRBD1	TGTGCCAGCGGCACAGGGGGACGACAGCCCCAGCATTTT	CASGTGGRQPQHF
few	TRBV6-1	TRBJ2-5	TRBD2	TGTGCCAGCAGTGAAGTCAAGCGGGGGGCCACCCGTCAAGAGACCCAGTACTTC	CASSEVKRGATRQETQYF
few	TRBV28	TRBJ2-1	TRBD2	TGTGCCAGCAGTTTACTAGCGGACCCTTCCTACAATGAGCAGTTCTTC	CASSLLADPSYNEQFF
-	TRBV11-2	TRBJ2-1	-	TGTGCCAGCAGCTCCCGGTCTGGAGCTAATCCCTACAATGAGCAGTTCTTC	CASSSRSGANPYNEQFF
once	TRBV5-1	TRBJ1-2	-	TGCGCCAGCAGAATCGAAGCGGCGAACTATGGCTACACCTTC	CASRIEAANYGYTF
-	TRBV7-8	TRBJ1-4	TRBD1	TGTGCCAGCGACAGGGGCGGGAATGAAAAACTGTTTTTT	CASDRGGNEKLFF